A selection of T cell receptor beta chains follows, all from one sample in a study of T cells in Graves' hyperthyroidism and ophthalmopathy. One entry per CDR3 protein results from TCRdb running MiXCR on the multiplex PCR reads. The data show more than 450,000 distinct CDR3 sequences, 14% seen once. The sample was blood. The receptor source for this set is a woman aged 40 to 49 with Graves' hyperthyroidism. The CDR3 runs from the conserved cysteine through the conserved F or W. The order of the fields is D gene, V gene, J gene, clone size, CDR3 length, CDR3 protein, CDR3 DNA. A D gene is named only where the DNA matches it firmly. Clone size is not always given. Where it is, it says once, few, many or a class for expanded clones.

d_gene: -; v_gene: TRBV5-1; j_gene: TRBJ2-3; abundance: many; len: 16; CDR3aa: CASSLLIADSTDTQYF; CDR3nt: TGCGCCAGCAGCTTGTTGATAGCGGATAGCACAGATACGCAGTATTTT
d_gene: -; v_gene: TRBV20-1; j_gene: TRBJ2-1; abundance: many; len: 17; CDR3aa: CSARESVVVASYNEQFF; CDR3nt: TGCAGTGCTAGAGAGTCTGTCGTTGTAGCATCCTACAATGAGCAGTTCTTC
d_gene: -; v_gene: TRBV20-1; j_gene: TRBJ2-7; abundance: few; len: 14; CDR3aa: CSARERQKIYEQYF; CDR3nt: TGCAGTGCTAGAGAAAGACAGAAGATCTACGAGCAGTACTTC
d_gene: -; v_gene: TRBV4-2; j_gene: TRBJ1-1; abundance: -; len: 17; CDR3aa: CASSQEEPGPMNTEAFF; CDR3nt: TGTGCCAGCAGCCAAGAGGAGCCAGGGCCCATGAACACTGAAGCTTTCTTT
d_gene: -; v_gene: TRBV6-1; j_gene: TRBJ1-6; abundance: few; len: 15; CDR3aa: CASRSLSLGGSPLHF; CDR3nt: TGTGCCAGCAGGAGCCTATCTTTGGGGGGCTCACCCCTCCACTTT
d_gene: -; v_gene: TRBV6-5; j_gene: TRBJ2-1; abundance: many; len: 14; CDR3aa: CASSNRESYNEQFF; CDR3nt: TGTGCCAGCAGTAACAGGGAATCCTACAATGAGCAGTTCTTC
d_gene: TRBD1; v_gene: TRBV6-9; j_gene: TRBJ1-1; abundance: -; len: 11; CDR3aa: CASSSRGQAFF; CDR3nt: TGTGCCAGCAGTTCAAGGGGGCAAGCTTTCTTT
d_gene: -; v_gene: TRBV20-1; j_gene: TRBJ2-7; abundance: many; len: 14; CDR3aa: CSAISLGAAYEQYF; CDR3nt: TGCAGTGCTATCTCCCTCGGGGCCGCCTACGAGCAGTACTTC
d_gene: -; v_gene: TRBV6-1; j_gene: TRBJ1-5; abundance: many; len: 15; CDR3aa: CASKLDRYSNQPQHF; CDR3nt: TGTGCCAGCAAATTGGACAGATATAGCAATCAGCCCCAGCATTTT
d_gene: TRBD1; v_gene: TRBV20-1; j_gene: TRBJ2-5; abundance: many; len: 16; CDR3aa: CSARDRDRGHQETQYF; CDR3nt: TGCAGTGCTAGAGATAGAGACAGGGGGCATCAAGAGACCCAGTACTTC
d_gene: TRBD1; v_gene: TRBV25-1; j_gene: TRBJ2-7; abundance: -; len: 15; CDR3aa: CASGNGGQGRYEQYF; CDR3nt: TGTGCCAGCGGAAACGGCGGACAGGGCCGCTACGAGCAGTACTTC
d_gene: -; v_gene: TRBV20-1; j_gene: TRBJ1-1; abundance: many; len: 13; CDR3aa: CSASRRGNTEAFF; CDR3nt: TGCAGTGCTAGTCGCAGGGGGAACACTGAAGCTTTCTTT
d_gene: TRBD1; v_gene: TRBV2; j_gene: TRBJ1-1; abundance: many; len: 16; CDR3aa: CASTARGRGLRTEAFF; CDR3nt: TGTGCCAGCACAGCAAGGGGGCGCGGTCTCAGAACTGAAGCTTTCTTT
d_gene: TRBD1; v_gene: TRBV5-1; j_gene: TRBJ2-7; abundance: many; len: 14; CDR3aa: CASTRDRGSYEQYF; CDR3nt: TGCGCCAGCACCCGGGACAGGGGCTCCTACGAGCAGTACTTC
d_gene: -; v_gene: TRBV7-2; j_gene: TRBJ1-1; abundance: many; len: 14; CDR3aa: CASLRRVTNTEAFF; CDR3nt: TGTGCCAGCCTTCGTCGAGTTACGAACACTGAAGCTTTCTTT
d_gene: TRBD1; v_gene: TRBV25-1; j_gene: TRBJ1-2; abundance: -; len: 12; CDR3aa: CATRQGLYGYTF; CDR3nt: TGTGCCACCCGACAGGGCCTCTATGGCTACACCTTC
d_gene: -; v_gene: TRBV18; j_gene: TRBJ1-5; abundance: many; len: 16; CDR3aa: CASSPLSGGNRQPQHF; CDR3nt: TGTGCCAGCTCACCCCTCTCGGGGGGGAACCGCCAGCCCCAGCATTTT
d_gene: TRBD1; v_gene: TRBV7-9; j_gene: TRBJ2-3; abundance: few; len: 17; CDR3aa: CASSFPGTGPHTDTQYF; CDR3nt: TGTGCCAGCAGCTTCCCGGGGACAGGGCCTCACACAGATACGCAGTATTTT
d_gene: TRBD1; v_gene: TRBV24-1; j_gene: TRBJ2-1; abundance: many; len: 16; CDR3aa: CATSDVTGGTYNEQFF; CDR3nt: TGTGCCACCAGTGATGTTACAGGGGGAACTTACAATGAGCAGTTCTTC
d_gene: TRBD1; v_gene: TRBV10-3; j_gene: TRBJ1-5; abundance: few; len: 15; CDR3aa: CAISEDRANNQPQHF; CDR3nt: TGTGCCATCAGTGAAGACAGGGCTAACAATCAGCCCCAGCATTTT
d_gene: -; v_gene: TRBV20-1; j_gene: TRBJ2-3; abundance: -; len: 16; CDR3aa: CSARDLIQRGADTQYF; CDR3nt: TGCAGTGCTAGAGATCTTATACAGAGGGGAGCAGATACGCAGTATTTT
d_gene: -; v_gene: TRBV12-3/TRBV12-4; j_gene: TRBJ2-5; abundance: many; len: 14; CDR3aa: CASSFGQGRETQYF; CDR3nt: TGTGCCAGCAGTTTTGGGCAGGGGAGAGAGACCCAGTACTTC
d_gene: TRBD1; v_gene: TRBV28; j_gene: TRBJ1-1; abundance: many; len: 15; CDR3aa: CASSFRDRGLTEAFF; CDR3nt: TGTGCCAGCAGTTTTAGGGACAGGGGGCTCACTGAAGCTTTCTTT
d_gene: TRBD1; v_gene: TRBV18; j_gene: TRBJ1-1; abundance: many; len: 15; CDR3aa: CASSPRGRMNTEAFF; CDR3nt: TGTGCCAGCTCACCGAGGGGGCGGATGAACACTGAAGCTTTCTTT
d_gene: -; v_gene: TRBV28; j_gene: TRBJ1-1; abundance: many; len: 14; CDR3aa: CASSFSGWATEAFF; CDR3nt: TGTGCCAGCAGTTTCTCAGGGTGGGCCACTGAAGCTTTCTTT
d_gene: -; v_gene: TRBV29-1; j_gene: TRBJ2-7; abundance: few; len: 13; CDR3aa: CSVGASGPYEQYF; CDR3nt: TGCAGCGTTGGGGCGAGTGGCCCCTACGAGCAGTACTTC
d_gene: TRBD2; v_gene: TRBV28; j_gene: TRBJ2-5; abundance: many; len: 15; CDR3aa: CASSGASGAQETQYF; CDR3nt: TGTGCCAGCAGTGGAGCTAGCGGGGCGCAAGAGACCCAGTACTTC
d_gene: -; v_gene: TRBV19; j_gene: TRBJ1-1; abundance: -; len: 15; CDR3aa: CASSALDRPNTEAFF; CDR3nt: TGTGCCAGTAGTGCCCTCGACAGGCCGAACACTGAAGCTTTCTTT
d_gene: -; v_gene: TRBV24-1; j_gene: TRBJ2-1; abundance: -; len: 16; CDR3aa: CATSERDRGFYNEQFF; CDR3nt: TGTGCCACCAGTGAACGGGACCGGGGCTTTTACAATGAGCAGTTCTTC
d_gene: TRBD1; v_gene: TRBV28; j_gene: TRBJ1-2; abundance: -; len: 15; CDR3aa: CASRDTGGPNYGYTF; CDR3nt: TGTGCCAGCAGAGACACAGGGGGCCCTAACTATGGCTACACCTTC
d_gene: TRBD2; v_gene: TRBV2; j_gene: TRBJ2-7; abundance: many; len: 18; CDR3aa: CASSLSGLAGGNAYEQYF; CDR3nt: TGTGCCAGCAGTTTATCAGGACTAGCGGGAGGGAATGCCTACGAGCAGTACTTC
d_gene: TRBD1; v_gene: TRBV7-8; j_gene: TRBJ1-2; abundance: few; len: 15; CDR3aa: CASSLGGETGGGYTF; CDR3nt: TGTGCCAGCAGCTTAGGTGGGGAGACAGGGGGTGGCTACACCTTC
d_gene: TRBD1; v_gene: TRBV12-3/TRBV12-4; j_gene: TRBJ1-1; abundance: many; len: 14; CDR3aa: CASSLGEGAGEAFF; CDR3nt: TGTGCCAGCAGTCTAGGTGAGGGGGCAGGTGAAGCTTTCTTT
d_gene: -; v_gene: TRBV20-1; j_gene: TRBJ1-1; abundance: few; len: 13; CDR3aa: CSASPGPGTEAFF; CDR3nt: TGCAGTGCTAGTCCCGGGCCGGGCACTGAAGCTTTCTTT
d_gene: -; v_gene: TRBV3-1; j_gene: TRBJ2-7; abundance: -; len: 12; CDR3aa: CASSQSGNEQYF; CDR3nt: TGTGCCAGCAGCCAATCCGGGAACGAGCAGTACTTC
d_gene: -; v_gene: TRBV5-1; j_gene: TRBJ2-5; abundance: few; len: 14; CDR3aa: CASSVGGVEETQYF; CDR3nt: TGCGCCAGCAGCGTCGGAGGGGTCGAAGAGACCCAGTACTTC
d_gene: -; v_gene: TRBV24-1; j_gene: TRBJ2-5; abundance: many; len: 15; CDR3aa: CATSGRQANQETQYF; CDR3nt: TGTGCCACCAGTGGACGACAGGCGAACCAAGAGACCCAGTACTTC
d_gene: TRBD2; v_gene: TRBV29-1; j_gene: TRBJ2-5; abundance: -; len: 13; CDR3aa: CSVERGGRETQYF; CDR3nt: TGCAGCGTTGAAAGGGGAGGGCGGGAGACCCAGTACTTC
d_gene: -; v_gene: TRBV24-1; j_gene: TRBJ2-1; abundance: -; len: 15; CDR3aa: CATSERGQGGNEQFF; CDR3nt: TGTGCCACCAGTGAGAGGGGTCAGGGCGGCAATGAGCAGTTCTTC
d_gene: TRBD1; v_gene: TRBV5-1; j_gene: TRBJ2-6; abundance: -; len: 18; CDR3aa: CASSLRGTGGSGANVLTF; CDR3nt: TGCGCCAGCAGCTTGAGGGGGACAGGCGGCTCTGGGGCCAACGTCCTGACTTTC
d_gene: -; v_gene: TRBV2; j_gene: TRBJ2-7; abundance: -; len: 12; CDR3aa: CASKKYMDEQYF; CDR3nt: TGTGCCAGTAAGAAGTATATGGACGAGCAGTACTTC
d_gene: TRBD1; v_gene: TRBV18; j_gene: TRBJ1-1; abundance: many; len: 15; CDR3aa: CASSSVGGDFTEAFF; CDR3nt: TGTGCCAGCTCAAGTGTAGGGGGCGATTTTACTGAAGCTTTCTTT
d_gene: TRBD2; v_gene: TRBV12-3/TRBV12-4; j_gene: TRBJ2-5; abundance: many; len: 15; CDR3aa: CASSLFGGGQETQYF; CDR3nt: TGTGCCAGCAGTTTATTCGGGGGGGGCCAAGAGACCCAGTACTTC
d_gene: -; v_gene: TRBV30; j_gene: TRBJ2-3; abundance: many; len: 10; CDR3aa: CAWEEDTQYF; CDR3nt: TGTGCCTGGGAAGAAGATACGCAGTATTTT
d_gene: TRBD2; v_gene: TRBV11-2; j_gene: TRBJ2-1; abundance: many; len: 14; CDR3aa: CASSLDRLAHEQFF; CDR3nt: TGTGCCAGCAGCTTAGATCGACTAGCACATGAGCAGTTCTTC
d_gene: -; v_gene: TRBV30; j_gene: TRBJ1-4; abundance: -; len: 13; CDR3aa: CAWSSTQFGKLFF; CDR3nt: TGTGCCTGGAGTTCTACTCAATTTGGAAAACTGTTTTTT